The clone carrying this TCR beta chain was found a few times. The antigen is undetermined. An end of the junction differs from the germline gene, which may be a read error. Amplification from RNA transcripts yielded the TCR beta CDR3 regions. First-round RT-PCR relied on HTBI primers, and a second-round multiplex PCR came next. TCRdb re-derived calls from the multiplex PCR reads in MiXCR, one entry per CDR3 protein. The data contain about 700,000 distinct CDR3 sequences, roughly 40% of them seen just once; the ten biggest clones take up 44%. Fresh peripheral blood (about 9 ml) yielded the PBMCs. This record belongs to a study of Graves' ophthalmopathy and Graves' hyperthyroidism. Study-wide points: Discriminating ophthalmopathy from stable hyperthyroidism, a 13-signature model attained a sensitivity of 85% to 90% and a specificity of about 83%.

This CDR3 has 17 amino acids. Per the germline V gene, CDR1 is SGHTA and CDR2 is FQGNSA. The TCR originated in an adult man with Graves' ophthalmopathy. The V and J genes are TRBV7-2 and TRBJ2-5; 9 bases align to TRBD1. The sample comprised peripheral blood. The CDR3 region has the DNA TGCGCCAGCAGCCGGGCTGGGGGGGGACAGGGACAAGAGACCCAGTACTTC. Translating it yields CASSRAGGGQGQETQYF.